The rows below give T cell receptor beta chains drawn from one sample of a study of CD8+ T cells in alopecia areata. The data were produced by immunoSEQ multiplex PCR, yet TCRdb's version contains in-frame clones alone and is incomplete. Of more than 200,000 clones detected, about 68% appear once; the ten largest clones hold about 1.3%. The input for sequencing was CD4+ T cells sorted from blood, taken at week 0. The receptors were gathered from a human donor with alopecia areata. Each CDR3 is given with its conserved first and last residue. The D gene is left open where the match is weak. Rows may omit the clone size; those that give it use once, few, many or a size class.

>TRBV13|NA|NA|TRBJ1-1
TGTGCCAGCAGCTTGGCTCTAAGGGAAGCTTTCTTT
CASSLALREAFF
>TRBV10-3|NA|few|TRBJ1-5
TGTGCCATCAGTGACAGGTCCGATCAGCCCCAGCATTTT
CAISDRSDQPQHF
>TRBV5-1|NA|NA|TRBJ2-4
TGCGCCAGCAGCGGGGACCGGAAAAACATTCAGTACTTC
CASSGDRKNIQYF
>TRBV4-2|NA|NA|TRBJ2-3
TGTGCCAGCAGCCAAGAACCGGACACCTATACGCAGTATTTT
CASSQEPDTYTQYF
>TRBV10-3|TRBD2|NA|TRBJ2-3
TGTGCCATCAGTGGACGACTAGCGACTAGCACAGATACGCAGTATTTT
CAISGRLATSTDTQYF
>TRBV6-6|NA|few|TRBJ2-3
TGTGCCAGCAACGGACTTTACACAGATACGCAGTATTTT
CASNGLYTDTQYF
>TRBV30|NA|NA|TRBJ2-4
TGTGCCTGGATGCTCCAACCCTTAGCCAAAAACATTCAGTACTTC
CAWMLQPLAKNIQYF
>TRBV30|TRBD1|NA|TRBJ1-5
TGTGCCTGGAGCCTCGACAGGGAAGATCAGCCCCAGCATTTT
CAWSLDREDQPQHF
>TRBV29-1|TRBD1|few|TRBJ2-3
TGCAGCGTGGACAGGTCCGCAGATACGCAGTATTTT
CSVDRSADTQYF
>TRBV7-9|NA|NA|TRBJ2-1
TGTGCCAGCAGCTTAGACCTATTTGGGTCCTACAATGAGCAGTTCTTC
CASSLDLFGSYNEQFF
>TRBV18|NA|NA|TRBJ2-2
TGTGCCAGCTCACCACCGTCCCAGCACACCGGGGAGCTGTTTTTT
CASSPPSQHTGELFF
>TRBV5-1|TRBD1|NA|TRBJ2-7
TGCGCCAGCAGCTCTACGGGACAGAGCTCCTACGAGCAGTACTTC
CASSSTGQSSYEQYF
>TRBV15|NA|NA|TRBJ2-5
TGTGCCACCAACTCCTTACGAGACCAAGAGACCCAGTACTTC
CATNSLRDQETQYF
>TRBV30|TRBD2|once|TRBJ2-7
TGTGCCTGGAGTCGAGTGAGCCTAGCGGGGGGCTCATACTCCTACGAGCAGTACTTC
CAWSRVSLAGGSYSYEQYF
>TRBV27|NA|NA|TRBJ1-1
TGTGCCAGCAGTTCTCCGGGGATCCCAACTGAAGCTTTCTTT
CASSSPGIPTEAFF
>TRBV7-8|TRBD2|few|TRBJ2-7
TGTGCCAGCAGCTTAATCGGACTAGCGAGGCGATCCTACGAGCAGTACTTC
CASSLIGLARRSYEQYF
>TRBV30|NA|NA|TRBJ1-1
TGTGCCTGGTCCCTCGGGCACCGTGTCACTGAAGCTTTCTTT
CAWSLGHRVTEAFF
>TRBV23-1|NA|NA|TRBJ2-7
TGCGCCAGCAGTCCAACCAGGTGCAGGCGTTGGGCAGAGCAGTACTTC
CASSPTRCRRWAEQYF
>TRBV5-1|TRBD1|NA|TRBJ2-1
TGCGCCAGCAGCTTGGTAGGCCGGGACAGGGACAATGAGCAGTTCTTC
CASSLVGRDRDNEQFF
>TRBV7-2|NA|once|TRBJ2-5
TGTGCCAGCAGCTTAGGGGAGACGATATACCAAGAGACCCAGTACTTC
CASSLGETIYQETQYF
>TRBV10-2|TRBD2|NA|TRBJ2-5
TGCGCCAGCAGCGAACTAGCGGGGGGCCAAGAGACCCAGTACTTC
CASSELAGGQETQYF
>TRBV7-3|NA|NA|TRBJ1-6
TGTGCCAGCAGCCGGGAAGGAACCGCGAATTCACCCCTCCACTTT
CASSREGTANSPLHF
>TRBV30|NA|once|TRBJ2-7
TGTGCCTGGAGTATGGGGGGCGAGCAGTACTTC
CAWSMGGEQYF
>TRBV2|NA|NA|TRBJ1-6
TGTGCCAGCACCGCGGACATTAATTCACCCCTCCACTTT
CASTADINSPLHF
>TRBV9|NA|NA|TRBJ1-2
TGTGCCAGCAGCGTAGGATGGGGCTACACCTTC
CASSVGWGYTF
>TRBV20-1|NA|few|TRBJ2-3
TGCAGTGCTGCCGGATGGGATACGCAGTATTTT
CSAAGWDTQYF
>TRBV19|NA|NA|TRBJ2-5
TGTGCCAGTAGTACCCGGCCGCAAGAGACCCAGTACTTC
CASSTRPQETQYF
>TRBV27|TRBD2|few|TRBJ2-3
TGTGCCAGCAGTTTACTAGCGGGGGGCCTAGATACGCAGTATTTT
CASSLLAGGLDTQYF
>TRBV19|NA|NA|TRBJ2-5
TGTGCCAGTAGTATAGGCACAGGATCTTTGGGAGAGACCCAGTACTTC
CASSIGTGSLGETQYF
>TRBV5-1|TRBD1|once|TRBJ1-2
TGCGCCAGCAGCTTGGGGGACAGCGCCTTCTATGGCTACACCTTC
CASSLGDSAFYGYTF
>TRBV30|NA|NA|TRBJ1-6
TGTGCCTGGAGTGTACCGGCGAGCTCCTATAATTCACCCCTCCACTTT
CAWSVPASSYNSPLHF
>TRBV30|NA|NA|TRBJ2-7
TGTGCCTGGAGAGAAATTACAGGGTACGAGCAGTACTTC
CAWREITGYEQYF
>TRBV30|NA|NA|TRBJ1-2
TGTGCCTGGACAAGGGACGGCTATGGCTACACCTTC
CAWTRDGYGYTF
>TRBV2|NA|NA|TRBJ1-5
TGTGCCAGCAGACCCGACAACCGCAATCAGCCCCAGCATTTT
CASRPDNRNQPQHF
>TRBV5-1|NA|NA|TRBJ2-6
TGCGCCAGCAGCTTGGATGAGGGAGCTGGGGCCAACGTCCTGACTTTC
CASSLDEGAGANVLTF
>TRBV5-4|TRBD1|NA|TRBJ2-5
TGTGCCAGCAGCGGGGGACAGGCCCAAGAGACCCAGTACTTC
CASSGGQAQETQYF
>TRBV5-1|NA|once|TRBJ2-5
TGCGCCAGCACCCCCGGGGGCGTAGTGAAGACCCAGTACTTC
CASTPGGVVKTQYF
>TRBV11-2|NA|few|TRBJ1-2
TGTGCCAGCAGCCCCATGAATTATGGCTACACCTTC
CASSPMNYGYTF
>TRBV30|NA|few|TRBJ2-7
TGTGCCTGGCTCCGCGGGTCCTACGAGCAGTACTTC
CAWLRGSYEQYF
>TRBV29-1|NA|NA|TRBJ1-2
TGCAGCGTTGATACACAGGGTGTAGGAGGCTACACCTTC
CSVDTQGVGGYTF
>TRBV7-8|TRBD1|NA|TRBJ1-5
TGTGCCAGCAGCGACAACACAGGGGTAGGTCAGCCCCAGCATTTT
CASSDNTGVGQPQHF
>TRBV6-5|NA|NA|TRBJ1-6
TGTGCCAGCAGTTACTCAGGGGGATCGCCCTCACCCCTCCACTTT
CASSYSGGSPSPLHF
>TRBV5-6|NA|NA|TRBJ2-5
TGTGCCAGCAGCCTCAGAGAGACCCAGTACTTC
CASSLRETQYF
>TRBV15|TRBD1|NA|TRBJ2-7
TGTGCCACCAGCAGAGGCCCCGGGACAGGGTACGAGCAGTACTTC
CATSRGPGTGYEQYF
>TRBV19|NA|NA|TRBJ1-1
TGTGCCAGCGGATATAGGGGAACGGTAATGAACACTGAAGCTTTCTTT
CASGYRGTVMNTEAFF
>TRBV6-5|NA|once|TRBJ1-1
TGTGCCAGCAGTTACTCCAGGGTCTACACTGAAGCTTTCTTT
CASSYSRVYTEAFF
>TRBV29-1|TRBD2|NA|TRBJ2-3
TGCAGCGTTGTTAAACTAGCGGGGGGCGATACGCAGTATTTT
CSVVKLAGGDTQYF
>TRBV15|NA|NA|TRBJ2-7
TGTGCCACCAGCAGAGATCAAGAGGTGAGGGAGCAGTACTTC
CATSRDQEVREQYF
>TRBV5-1|TRBD1|NA|TRBJ1-3
TGCGCCAGCAGCTTGGGGGACAGAAGACGTTCTGGAAACACCATATATTTT
CASSLGDRRRSGNTIYF
>TRBV30|NA|once|TRBJ1-4
TGTGCCTGGAGTGCGGGGACCTCAAGGGAAAAACTGTTTTTT
CAWSAGTSREKLFF
>TRBV29-1|NA|once|TRBJ2-5
TGCAGCGTTGACAAGTACCAAGAGACCCAGTACTTC
CSVDKYQETQYF
>TRBV7-6|TRBD2|once|TRBJ2-3
TGTGCCAGCAGCTTAGGGGGACTAGCGAGCACAGATACGCAGTATTTT
CASSLGGLASTDTQYF
>TRBV15|NA|NA|TRBJ2-2
TGTGCCACCAGCAGATCCCCCTCGGCAGGACGGACCGGGGAGCTGTTTTTT
CATSRSPSAGRTGELFF
>TRBV19|NA|NA|TRBJ2-1
TGTGCCAGTAGCCAGGACACCCTTAGCCCCAATGAGCAGTTCTTC
CASSQDTLSPNEQFF
>TRBV7-2|NA|NA|TRBJ1-6
TGTGCCAGCAGCATAGACGTCTCCCTCCACTTT
CASSIDVSLHF
>TRBV9|TRBD2|NA|TRBJ2-3
TGTGCCAGCAGCGTAGGTACTAGCGGGGTCGTAGATACGCAGTATTTT
CASSVGTSGVVDTQYF
>TRBV15|TRBD1|NA|TRBJ1-1
TGTGCCACCAGCACACCGGGACAGGGGAACACTGAAGCTTTCTTT
CATSTPGQGNTEAFF